Below, 11 T cell receptor beta chains from the same sample are listed, as sequenced in a study of T-cell memory formation after mild COVID-19 (dated by TCRdb to about 2021). Libraries were constructed by 5' RACE. Sequencing was performed on an Illumina NovaSeq 6000. TCRdb reran the public reads through fastp at Q25 and MiXCR, keeping productive beta chains. Entries that share a CDR3 protein sequence are merged under the most common genes and DNA. In this sample the table shows hundreds of thousands of distinct CDR3 sequences, approximately 15% of which occur a single time. The ten most abundant clones make up about 7.4% of the sample. What was sequenced was PBMCs or a T cell subset sorted from them (not recorded which). These receptor sequences come from an adult woman who had mild COVID-19 (a few samples of this study predate the infection). The sample titles of this study are shuffled in the database, so cell type and time point are left out; the donor was told from shared clones.

This clonotype was observed a few times. V usage is TRBV5-1 and J usage is TRBJ2-2; D perhaps matches TRBD2 (5 bases). Germline CDR1 SGHRS, CDR2 YFSETQ. The CDR3 length is 16 residues. Trimming pared 3 bases from V and 1 base from J, leaving 13 bases between. CDR3 DNA sequence: TGCGCCAGCAGCTCTGCGGTCCGGGGGAACACCGGGGAGCTGTTTTTT. Translated: CASSSAVRGNTGELFF.

This clonotype has ten or more counts. This chain uses TRBV7-2 with TRBJ2-3; no clear D. The germline V gene encodes CDR1 SGHTA and CDR2 FQGNSA. The CDR3 is 16 residues long. The V end was cut by 5 bases, the J end by 0 bases, with 15 bases between. The CDR3 DNA is TGTGCCAGCAGCCCTCCCCCTAGGGCTAGCACAGATACGCAGTATTTT. Translating it yields CASSPPPRASTDTQYF.

The gene calls are TRBV3-1 and TRBJ2-1; TRBD2 aligns across 11 bases. This CDR3 has 15 amino acids. Germline V gives CDR1 LGHDT, CDR2 YNNKEL (reference sequence). J was trimmed by 4 bases and V by 6 bases; bases with no gene match: 5. CDR3: CASRRGLAVYNEQFF. The CDR3, as DNA: TGTGCCAGCAGACGGGGACTAGCGGTATACAATGAGCAGTTCTTC.

The chain joins TRBV4-3 to TRBJ2-7, with 9 positions matching TRBD1. V lost 4 bases to trimming and J lost 4 bases; unmatched junction nucleotides: 5. The CDR3 extends over 14 amino acids. CDR1 is LGHNA and CDR2 is YSLEER in the germline V gene. The DNA for the CDR3 is TGCGCCAGCAGCCCAGGGACAGGGTGGTACGAGCAGTACTTC. Translated, it gives CASSPGTGWYEQYF.

The chain recombines TRBV2 with TRBJ1-5; possibly TRBD1 for D (5 bases). CDR1 is SNHLY, CDR2 FYNNEI, per germline. Trimming took off 6 bases at V and 7 bases at J, with 13 bases between the two ends. The CDR3 has 13 residues. CDR3: CASRGEASQPQHF. Here the CDR3 DNA reads TGTGCCAGCAGGGGGGAGGCCAGCCAGCCCCAGCATTTT.

This clonotype was picked up many times. This chain connects TRBV7-9 to TRBJ1-1, with TRBD1 identical over 7 bases. CDR3 length: 12 amino acids. J gave up 8 bases and V 7 bases, and 7 bases lay outside the gene matches. The germline V gene encodes CDR1 SEHNR and CDR2 FQNEAQ (reference sequence). The CDR3 reads CASTSQGVEAFF. The CDR3 DNA reads as TGTGCCAGCACCTCTCAGGGGGTAGAAGCTTTCTTT.

This clonotype was recorded at least ten times. The rearrangement uses TRBV12-3 or TRBV12-4 and TRBJ1-6, with D tentatively TRBD1 (6 bases). V lost 5 bases, J lost 9 bases, and 14 bases lay in between. The CDR3 is made up of 14 amino acids. The CDR3 DNA reads as TGTGCCAGCAGTATAGGGACAAGCGGTTCACCCCTCCACTTT. Its protein is CASSIGTSGSPLHF.

The chain employs TRBV29-1 and TRBJ2-1; the D call may be TRBD1 or TRBD2 (6 bases each). V lost 8 bases and J 1 base, leaving 21 bases between the germline ends. This CDR3 comprises 16 residues. CDR1 SQVTM and CDR2 ANQGSEA come from the germline V gene. The CDR3 is CSIRPGGRRSYNEQFF. CDR3 DNA: TGCAGCATCCGTCCCGGGGGCCGGCGATCCTACAATGAGCAGTTCTTC.

This clonotype was detected only a few times. The J gene is TRBJ1-2, the V gene TRBV29-1, with TRBD1 matching over 8 bases. Germline lookup yields CDR1 SQVTM and CDR2 ANQGSEA. CDR3 length: 13 residues. J lost 4 bases, V lost 0 bases, and 1 base had no gene match. The CDR3 DNA reads TGCAGCGTTGAAGATACAGGGGGCTATGGCTACACCTTC. Translation gives CSVEDTGGYGYTF.

The chain employs TRBV7-9 and TRBJ2-2; weak D call: TRBD1 (5 bases). V shed 4 bases and J shed 0 bases, with 24 bases lying between them. Germline CDR1 is SEHNR and CDR2 is FQNEAQ (reference sequence). CDR3 length: 20 residues. The CDR3 protein is CASSSTREDKNTPNTGELFF. Here the CDR3 DNA reads TGTGCCAGCAGCTCCACCCGCGAGGACAAAAATACGCCGAACACCGGGGAGCTGTTTTTT.

This clonotype was observed a few times. This chain uses TRBV4-2 with TRBJ1-1, with 12 bases matching TRBD1. CDR1 LGHNA and CDR2 YNFKEQ come from the germline V gene. This CDR3 spans 14 amino acids. J lost 8 bases, V lost 5 bases, and 6 bases had no gene match. The CDR3 DNA reads TGTGCCAGCAGCGTCTCGGGACAGGGGGCCGAAGCTTTCTTT. Its protein is CASSVSGQGAEAFF.